The following is a TCR beta chain sequence with its context. Its antigen remains unidentified. Base qualities are not recorded, but no much larger clone differs from it by a single base. To estimate absolute template abundance from read counts, synthetic TCR analog templates were spiked into each PCR. The immunoSEQ assay was used to amplify TCRbeta CDR3 regions from genomic DNA with bias-controlled V and J gene primers. Sequencing of rearranged TCRbeta segments was performed at approximately 20X coverage. As for how the authors treated the data: Sequencing errors were corrected by clustering and CDR3s were annotated against IMGT to assign V, D and J genes. Only productive TCRbeta rearrangements were used in downstream analyses, excluding out-of-frame or stop-codon sequences. To compute clonality, Shannon entropy was normalized by the log of the number of unique productive sequences and then subtracted from one. Fisher's exact test with Benjamini-Hochberg correction, at a threshold of adjusted p below 0.01, was used to find clones that differed between time points or between blood and tumor. TCRdb carries this immuneACCESS record with in-frame sequences only. Its versions omit some clonotypes, under half of them owing to an unresolved V gene in the studies checked, with the rest unexplained. The V and J calls and clone size are taken from that table; D and trimming were inferred from the DNA. A total of approximately 39,000 clones appear in this sample, 75% to 90% of them only once. The biggest ten clones account for 1.5% to 2% of the sample.

This specimen comes from a study of PD-L1 blockade in urothelial cancer (TCRdb year 2017). Turning to the overall study: All patients started therapy in about 2014 and received atezolizumab 1,200 mg intravenously every 3 weeks. About 90% of the roughly 29 patients were males with bladder-origin urothelial cancer, and 18 of 29 reported a prior smoking history. An ECOG performance status of 0 or 1 was recorded for the patients, and 0 to 3 prior chemotherapy regimens had been received by the patients. Blood samples were analyzed 3 weeks after the start of treatment (second dose) and 6 weeks after the start of treatment. Blood samples gave a median of about 130,000 T cells and 80,000 or so unique TCRs, with a median clonality of approximately 0.08. The study, an exploratory multi-omic analysis, examined somatic, immune and clinical correlates of response to PD-L1 blockade with atezolizumab in urothelial cancer. Pretreatment tumor samples, along with matched peripheral blood serially collected before and after atezolizumab treatment, were subjected to TCR sequencing. Durable clinical benefit meant progression-free survival longer than 6 months, and TCR features were also tested against progression-free and overall survival. In the same patients who had TCR sequencing, pretreatment tumors also underwent whole exome sequencing and RNA sequencing. Under 10 patients achieved durable clinical benefit and fewer than 25 did not. Some 30 patients had pretreatment blood TCR-seq, some 25 had at least one posttreatment blood collection, and some 25 had tumor TCR-seq.

A total of under 35 patients with locally advanced or metastatic urothelial carcinoma, treated at Memorial Sloan Kettering on a trial protocol, made up the cohort. Peripheral blood mononuclear cells were collected from each patient pretreatment and during treatment, giving between 1 and 8 total time points per patient. The Qiagen DNeasy Blood extraction kit was used to purify genomic DNA from total PBMCs and tumor samples. PBMCs were collected pretreatment and during treatment, and were isolated and stored as previously described. The CDR3 measures 16 amino acids from cysteine to phenylalanine. Solely the CDR3 DNA is kept, with 48 bases framed from the first base. CDR1 and CDR2 are read off the germline V gene (reference sequence) as MNHNY and SVGAGI. Clipping removes 6 bases from V and 2 bases from J, with 8 as the unmatched junction base count. Overall results and qualifications from the work: A pretreatment peripheral blood TCR clonality below the median was linked to improved progression-free and overall survival. At 3 weeks after the start of treatment, tumor-associated TCR clones in peripheral blood had expanded more in patients with durable benefit (n of about 21, p = 0.022). Because the sample size was small (n of about 27) and many exploratory analyses were performed, the results are intended to be hypothesis-generating.

The chain is assembled from TRBV6-6 and TRBJ2-3; 10 of the junction bases match TRBD1. Sequences were derived from PBMCs, sampled around atezolizumab (anti-PD-L1) treatment. The sequence was obtained from a man aged 60 to 75 with urothelial cancer. In nucleotide form, the sequence is TGTGCCAGCAGATACCACGGACAGGGGGACACAGATACGCAGTATTTT. It translates to CASRYHGQGDTDTQYF.